The present TCR beta chain was sequenced within a study of immune cell composition in non-small cell lung cancer (TCRdb year 2017). Broadly, across the study: To assign histologic subtype, which was mostly lung adenocarcinoma or squamous cell carcinoma, H&E was combined with p63, CK5, Napsin A and TTF-1 immunohistochemistry. Using Adaptive Biotechnologies, the researchers ran TCR-beta sequencing on roughly 34 paired NSCLC tumour and non-adjacent lung specimens, along with about two dozen tumour-only specimens. Supplementary cohort #1 consisted of approximately 9 lung adenocarcinoma cases with paired tumour/lung TCR-beta sequencing and with TIL populations generated to assess tumour reactivity. A handful of tumour specimens that had TCR-beta data belonged to rare histological subtypes and were left out of the subtype comparisons.

Based on the germline V gene, the CDR1 and CDR2 sequences are MNHEY and SVGAGI. V was cut back by 0 bases and J by 7 bases, leaving a gap of 13 bases between them. The CDR3 sequence holds 15 residues, the cysteine and phenylalanine included. Here the CDR3 DNA is all that survives: 45 bases in frame from base 1. TCR-beta CDR3 regions were amplified from genomic DNA by a two-step multiplex PCR, with the second step adding Illumina-compatible adaptors. TCR-beta immunosequencing was carried out on an Illumina platform through the commercial immunoSEQ service. As for the authors' bioinformatics: Repertoires were described by productive clonality and by Top 10 Clones, which is the percentage of T-cell templates coming from the ten most frequent sequences. Values for productive clonality spanned 0 to 1, where a value of 1 indicated a monoclonal population. Tumour-associated clones, identified using log10 scatter plots, were defined as sequences that made up at least 0.1% of tumour T-cell templates and were not found in the matched non-adjacent lung. Two-group comparisons used Student's t-tests, stages used ANOVA, and relationships used linear regression, analysed in GraphPad Prism7 and R. This is the immuneACCESS table as TCRdb keeps it, with only in-frame sequences that have V and J called. A part of the clones is gone; compared with another copy, unresolved V genes explain less than half, and the rest is unexplained. The DNA gave D and trimming, while V, J and clone size come from that table. The sample profile shows nearly 7,000 clones; roughly 70% of them were found once. The ten most abundant clones make up about 4.1% of the sample.

With respect to this clone: Its antigen is unknown. Base qualities are missing; no much larger clone stands one base away.

The full study reports these points: No significant correlation was found between smoking pack-years and tumour TCR-beta clonality. The reactivity cohort contained only around eleven cases, and the tumour-reactive clones were not shown to have sequences in common with the dominant in vivo tumour-associated clones. Across approximately ten adenocarcinoma cases, TIL tumour reactivity correlated strongly with maximal tumour-associated clone frequency but not with overall clonality. Significantly higher Top 10 clone scores and productive clonality were observed in lung squamous cell carcinoma than in lung adenocarcinoma tumours. Tumour-associated clones >0.5% were found in nearly half of NSCLC cases, namely in about 30% of adenocarcinomas versus about 77% of squamous carcinomas.

Frozen aliquots of unsorted single-cell suspensions were used for genomic DNA extraction with the QIAamp DNA kit. The tumour samples consisted of surgically resected non-small cell lung cancer tissue. Tissues arrived within 2 hours after resection and were immediately processed into single-cell suspensions. Tissue was broken up mechanically, digested enzymatically with DNase I, collagenase I and hyaluronidase for around 30 minutes at 37 degrees C, and then filtered and RBC-lysed. The receptor chain draws on TRBV6-5 and TRBJ1-5; the D gene is not confidently resolved. The specimen was lung tumor tissue. This TCR was sampled from a human donor with non-small cell lung cancer. The CDR3 protein sequence reads: CASSYSKLVLQPQHF. The sequenced DNA: TGTGCCAGCAGTTACTCGAAGCTCGTGTTACAGCCCCAGCATTTT.